A few counts support the clone carrying this TCR beta chain. As yet, its antigen is unknown. The CDR3 length is 15 residues. After removal of 6 bases from V and 3 bases from J, the junction contained 5 bases not matched to a gene. The germline CDR1 and CDR2 sequences are MGHDK and SYGVNS. TCRdb re-analysed the RT-PCR reads in MiXCR, keeping a single row per CDR3 protein. The sample lists about half a million distinct CDR3 sequences; approximately 7.7% were seen once. The data derive from a study of response to subunit inactivated influenza vaccine. Points from the study as a whole: The authors proposed limited new T cell recruitment per seasonal influenza vaccination.

The J gene is TRBJ2-2, the V gene TRBV25-1; 9 bases match TRBD1. The sequencing here drew on PBMCs from blood, taken less than 30 months after vaccination. This receptor was taken from a man between 50 and 70 years old who received an inactivated influenza vaccine. The CDR3 nucleotides are TGTGCCAGCAGGCCGGGACAGGGATACACCGGGGAGCTGTTTTTT. Its protein product is CASRPGQGYTGELFF.